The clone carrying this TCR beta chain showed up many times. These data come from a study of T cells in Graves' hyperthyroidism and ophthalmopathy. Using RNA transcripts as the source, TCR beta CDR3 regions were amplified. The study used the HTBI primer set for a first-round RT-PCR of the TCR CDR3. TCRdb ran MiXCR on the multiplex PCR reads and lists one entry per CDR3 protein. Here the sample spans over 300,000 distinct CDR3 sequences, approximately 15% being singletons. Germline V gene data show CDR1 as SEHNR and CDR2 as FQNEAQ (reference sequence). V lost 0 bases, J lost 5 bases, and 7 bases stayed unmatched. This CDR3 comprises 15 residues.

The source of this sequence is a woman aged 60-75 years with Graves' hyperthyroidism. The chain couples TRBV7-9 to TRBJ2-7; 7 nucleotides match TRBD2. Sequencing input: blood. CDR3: CASSLAFAGEDEQYF. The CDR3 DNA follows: TGTGCCAGCAGCTTAGCTTTCGCGGGAGAAGACGAGCAGTACTTC.